These 18 T cell receptor beta chains were all obtained from the same sample, sequenced in a study of blood T cells in healthy people across ages. Together with a sample-barcoded 5' primer, a J-beta primer mix was included in a second PCR lasting roughly 6 to 12 cycles. TCRdb reprocessed the 5' RACE reads with MiXCR, giving one entry per CDR3 protein. The sample consists of some 700,000 distinct CDR3 sequences, roughly 41% of them appearing once. Sequences were obtained from blood. These receptors all stem from a woman between 55 and 75 years old in good health.

The rearrangement uses TRBV20-1 and TRBJ2-7; 9 bases match TRBD2. The CDR3 consists of 12 residues. Germline CDR1 and CDR2: DFQATT and SNEGSKA (reference sequence). Trimming removed 3 bases from V and 4 bases from J; junction bases left unmatched: 1. The CDR3 loop is CSASTSGYEQYF. The CDR3, as DNA: TGCAGTGCTAGCACTAGCGGGTACGAGCAGTACTTC.

The rearrangement links TRBV2 to TRBJ2-5, with D perhaps assigned TRBD1 or TRBD2 (5 bases each). The DNA end favors TRBJ2-7, so the J call may be wrong. The CDR3 sequence is 13 residues long. From germline, CDR1 is SNHLY and CDR2 FYNNEI. The CDR3: CASSDHGDHEQYF. The CDR3 bases are TGTGCCAGCAGTGATCACGGGGACCACGAGCAGTACTTC.

The chain uses TRBV7-9 and TRBJ2-1; 7 positions agree with TRBD1. The J call is doubtful: the DNA matches TRBJ2-7 better. In germline, CDR1 is SEHNR, CDR2 FQNEAQ (reference sequence). This CDR3 contains 13 residues. The CDR3 nucleotides are TGTGCCAACCGGGACAGCTCCTACAATGAGCAGTACTTC. It codes for CANRDSSYNEQYF.

The V and J genes are TRBV7-9 and TRBJ2-7, with 7 bases aligning to TRBD1. Germline lookup yields CDR1 SEHNR and CDR2 FQNEAQ (reference sequence). The CDR3 is 15 amino acids. V was pared by 1 base and J by 8 bases, with 11 bases of the junction left unmatched. The CDR3 region has the DNA TGTGCCAGCAGCTTAGAAGGGGGCGACCCTACGAAGCAGTACTTC. This encodes CASSLEGGDPTKQYF. The whole variable domain, filled in from reference TRBV7-9 and TRBJ2-7, reads DTGVSQNPRHKITKRGQNVTFRCDPISEHNRLYWYRQTLGQGPEFLTYFQNEAQLEKSRLLSDRFSAERPKGSFSTLEIQRTEQGDSAMYLCASSLEGGDPTKQYFGPGTRLTVT.

The chain recombines TRBV4-3 with TRBJ2-6, with D unresolved. Trimming shortened V by 0 bases and J by 4 bases, and 10 bases separated the two germline ends. Germline-derived CDR1 and CDR2 are LGHNA and YSLEER. The CDR3 is 16 residues long. DNA for the CDR3: TGCGCCAGCAGCCAAGATGCTCCTCCCGGGGCCAACGTCCTGACTTTC. Translation gives CASSQDAPPGANVLTF.

This chain connects TRBV20-1 to TRBJ2-7; D may correspond to TRBD1 or TRBD2 (5 bases each). CDR3 length: 11 residues. Per the germline V gene, CDR1 is DFQATT and CDR2 is SNEGSKA (reference sequence). V lost 3 bases and J 6 bases, leaving 9 bases between the germline ends. In nucleotides, the CDR3 is TGCAGTGCTAGGAAGGGGAGCGAGCAGTACTTC. Translated: CSARKGSEQYF.

V gene TRBV20-1 combines with J gene TRBJ2-1; D is ambiguous. V was trimmed by 4 bases and J by 2 bases, leaving 15 bases between them. Germline CDR1 reads DFQATT; CDR2 reads SNEGSKA (reference sequence). The CDR3 totals 15 residues. The CDR3 nucleotides are TGCAGTGCTAAAAGACCGAGCTTAACCTACAATGAGCAGTTCTTC. This gives the protein CSAKRPSLTYNEQFF.

The chain has TRBV10-2 and TRBJ1-5; D unclear. Trimming left V 8 bases short and J 3 bases short, with 11 bases between. Germline V gives CDR1 WSHSY, CDR2 SAAADI. The CDR3 totals 13 residues. The CDR3 loop reads CASRALDNQPQHF. The CDR3 nucleotides are TGCGCCAGCCGGGCCCTAGACAATCAGCCCCAGCATTTT.

The chain employs TRBV7-2 and TRBJ1-5; TRBD1 might be the D (6 bases). Germline values: CDR1 SGHTA, CDR2 FQGNSA. V shed 9 bases and J shed 1 base, with 13 bases lying between them. The CDR3 has 14 amino acids. The CDR3 here is CASREGGSNQPQHF. The CDR3 DNA reads as TGTGCCAGTCGGGAGGGGGGAAGCAATCAGCCCCAGCATTTT.

The rearrangement links TRBV5-1 to TRBJ1-2, with no clear D. Trimming pared 5 bases from V and 6 bases from J, leaving 20 bases between. This CDR3 region has 15 residues. Germline V lookup: CDR1 SGHRS, CDR2 YFSETQ. This CDR3 is CASSPIRKDPDGYTF. CDR3 in DNA: TGCGCCAGCAGTCCGATTCGGAAAGATCCAGATGGCTACACCTTC.

V gene TRBV24-1 combines with J gene TRBJ2-5, with TRBD2 matching 11 bases. CDR1 is KGHDR, CDR2 SFDVKD, per germline. CDR3 length: 15 residues. V was clipped by 3 bases and J by 5 bases; unmatched bases: 4. The CDR3 spells CATSDLTSGVETQYF. In DNA, the CDR3 is TGTGCCACCAGTGATCTGACTAGCGGGGTTGAGACCCAGTACTTC.

This clonotype has just one count. The genes are TRBV24-1 and TRBJ1-5; no reliable D call. The CDR3 spans 18 residues. V lost 3 bases and J 0 bases, leaving 17 bases between the germline ends. CDR1 and CDR2 from the germline V gene are KGHDR and SFDVKD. The CDR3 sequence: CATSDGPGAPYSNQPQHF. CDR3 nucleotides: TGTGCCACCAGTGATGGGCCGGGAGCACCTTATAGCAATCAGCCCCAGCATTTT.

A note on this clonotype: A read error may produce the germline difference seen at one junction end. J is TRBJ2-3 and V is TRBV12-3 or TRBV12-4; the D gene is possibly TRBD2 (6 bases). This CDR3 is 16 amino acids long. The CDR3 DNA sequence: TGTGCCAACAGTTTCCGACTAGATTGGTTGGCAGACACGCAGTATTTT. Translating gives CANSFRLDWLADTQYF.

The V call is TRBV10-3, the J call TRBJ2-5; TRBD2 matches at 7 bases. Germline lookup yields CDR1 ENHRY and CDR2 SYGVKD. The CDR3 sequence is 14 residues long. V trimming: 4 bases; J trimming: 1 base; junction bases outside the gene matches: 3. The CDR3 coding sequence is TGTGCCATCAGTGGGGGGACTACCCAAGAGACCCAGTACTTC. Translated: CAISGGTTQETQYF.

The rearrangement uses TRBV10-3 and TRBJ1-6, with D possibly being TRBD1 (5 bases). Germline loops: CDR1 ENHRY, CDR2 SYGVKD. This CDR3 spans 13 amino acids. Between the trimmed V and J ends, which lost 3 bases and 5 bases, there was a span of 5 bases. The chain's CDR3 is CAISDRDNSPLHF. CDR3 nucleotide sequence: TGTGCCATCAGTGACAGGGATAATTCACCCCTCCACTTT.

The count of this clonotype is one. The chain joins TRBV2 to TRBJ2-7, with D tentatively TRBD2 (5 bases). CDR3 length: 13 residues. The V gene lost 7 bases and the J gene lost 4 bases, with 14 bases spanning the gap. Germline-derived CDR1 and CDR2 are SNHLY and FYNNEI. The CDR3 region has the DNA TGTGCCAGCACTCGGGATTCAAATTACGAGCAGTACTTC. Its translation: CASTRDSNYEQYF.

This clonotype has a count of ten or more. The rearrangement links TRBV20-1 to TRBJ2-3, with D possibly being TRBD1 (6 bases). CDR1 and CDR2 (germline): DFQATT, SNEGSKA (reference sequence). Trimming stripped 0 bases from V and 5 bases from J, with 15 bases between. The CDR3 runs to 15 residues. The CDR3 bases are TGCAGTGCTAGAGATGGTCAGGGGTCTGAAGATACGCAGTATTTT. This sequence encodes CSARDGQGSEDTQYF.

This chain links TRBV20-1 with TRBJ2-1; no firm D call. CDR3 length: 14 residues. V dropped 1 base and J dropped 2 bases, with 9 bases sitting between them. CDR1 DFQATT and CDR2 SNEGSKA come from the germline V gene (reference sequence). CDR3 sequence (DNA): TGCAGTGCTAGAGCACTGGCAACCTACAATGAGCAGTTCTTC. Translation gives CSARALATYNEQFF.